This TCR beta chain was sequenced during a study of control samples from healthy donors and cancer patients. Profiled with immunoSEQ multiplex PCR; TCRdb holds only in-frame clones, not every one. In the table there are approximately 140,000 clones, 91% of which are singletons. The V segment lost 4 bases and the J segment 6 bases; nucleotides outside the gene matches: 6. Germline V CDR1 and CDR2: WNHNN, SYGVQD (reference sequence). This CDR3 has 15 amino acids. The chain uses TRBV10-1 and TRBJ1-6, with 7 bases that match TRBD1. The TCR originated in a young man in good health. Sequenced material: blood. CDR3 residues: CASSAYRGSNSPLHF. Here the CDR3 DNA reads TGCGCCAGCAGTGCCTACAGGGGATCTAATTCACCCCTCCACTTT.